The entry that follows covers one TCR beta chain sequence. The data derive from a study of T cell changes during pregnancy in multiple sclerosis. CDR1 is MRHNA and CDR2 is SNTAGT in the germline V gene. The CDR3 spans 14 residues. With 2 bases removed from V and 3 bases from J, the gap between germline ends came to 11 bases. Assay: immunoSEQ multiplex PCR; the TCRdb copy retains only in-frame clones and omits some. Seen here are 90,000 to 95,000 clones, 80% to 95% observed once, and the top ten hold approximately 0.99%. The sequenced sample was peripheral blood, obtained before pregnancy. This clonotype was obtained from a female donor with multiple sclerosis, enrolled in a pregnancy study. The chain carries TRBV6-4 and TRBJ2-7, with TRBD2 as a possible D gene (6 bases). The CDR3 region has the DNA TGTGCCAGCAGTGACGGGCCGGAGGGCTACGAGCAGTACTTC. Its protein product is CASSDGPEGYEQYF.